This T cell receptor beta chain is drawn from a study of technical replicates of blood from a handful of donors. The CDR3 has 12 amino acids. Clones were sequenced by immunoSEQ multiplex PCR, and TCRdb holds only the in-frame ones, with some missing. The table has around 69,000 clones, around 86% seen once. This clone was counted between two and nine times. V gene TRBV21-1 combines with J gene TRBJ2-7; TRBD2 was called by the table and not checked on the DNA. TRBV21-1 is a listed pseudogene. What was sequenced was PBMCs. This TCR was recovered from a human donor in good health. Some clones in this sample may be carry-over from other donors' samples. The CDR3 is CASSPTASEQYF. In DNA form, the CDR3 reads TGTGCCAGCAGCCCGACCGCTAGCGAGCAGTACTTC.